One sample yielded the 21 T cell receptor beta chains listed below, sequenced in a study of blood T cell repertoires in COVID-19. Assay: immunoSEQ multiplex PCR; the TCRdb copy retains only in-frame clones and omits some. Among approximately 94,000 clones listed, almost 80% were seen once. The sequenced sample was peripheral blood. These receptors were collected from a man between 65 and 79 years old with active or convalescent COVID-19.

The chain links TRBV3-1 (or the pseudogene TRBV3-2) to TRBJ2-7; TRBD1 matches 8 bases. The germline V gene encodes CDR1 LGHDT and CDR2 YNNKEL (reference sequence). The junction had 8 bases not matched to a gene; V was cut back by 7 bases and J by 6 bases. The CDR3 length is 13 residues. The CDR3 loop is CASTLTGGGEQYF. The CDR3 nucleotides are TGTGCCAGCACCCTTACAGGGGGAGGCGAGCAGTACTTC.

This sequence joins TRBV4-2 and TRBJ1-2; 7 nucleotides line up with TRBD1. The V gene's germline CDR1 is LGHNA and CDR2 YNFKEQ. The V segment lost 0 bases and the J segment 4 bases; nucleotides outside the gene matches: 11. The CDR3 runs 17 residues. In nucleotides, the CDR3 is TGTGCCAGCAGCCAAGATCTAGTACAGGGGAGCGCCTATGGCTACACCTTC. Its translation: CASSQDLVQGSAYGYTF.

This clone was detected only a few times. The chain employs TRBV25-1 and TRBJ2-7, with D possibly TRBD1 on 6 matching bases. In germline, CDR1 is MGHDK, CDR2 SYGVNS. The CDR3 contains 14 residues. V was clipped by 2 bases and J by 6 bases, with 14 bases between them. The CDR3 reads CASSEARPRGEQYF. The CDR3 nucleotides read TGTGCCAGCAGTGAAGCGAGACCCAGGGGCGAGCAGTACTTC.

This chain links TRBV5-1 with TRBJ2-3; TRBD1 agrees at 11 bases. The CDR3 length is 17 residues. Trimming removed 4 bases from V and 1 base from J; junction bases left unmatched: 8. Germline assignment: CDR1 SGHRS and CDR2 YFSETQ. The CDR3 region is CASSTGTGGIGTDTQYF. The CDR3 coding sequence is TGCGCCAGCAGCACCGGGACAGGGGGAATTGGCACAGATACGCAGTATTTT.

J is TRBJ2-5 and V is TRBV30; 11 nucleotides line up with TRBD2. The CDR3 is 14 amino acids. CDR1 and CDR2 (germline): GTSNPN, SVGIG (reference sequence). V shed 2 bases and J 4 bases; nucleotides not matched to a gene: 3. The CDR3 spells CAWSRLAGGETQYF. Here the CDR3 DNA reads TGTGCCTGGAGTCGTCTAGCGGGGGGAGAGACCCAGTACTTC. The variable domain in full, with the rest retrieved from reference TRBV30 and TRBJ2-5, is SQTIHQWPATLVQPVGSPLSLECTVEGTSNPNLYWYRQAAGRGLQLLFYSVGIGQISSEVPQNLSASRPQDRQFILSSKKLLLSDSGFYLCAWSRLAGGETQYFGPGTRLLVL.

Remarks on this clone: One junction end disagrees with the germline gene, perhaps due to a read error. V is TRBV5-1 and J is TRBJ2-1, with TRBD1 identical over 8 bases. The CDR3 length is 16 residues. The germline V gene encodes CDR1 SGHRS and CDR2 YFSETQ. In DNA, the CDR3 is TGCGCCAGCACCTTGGGCCGGACAGGGTCCTACAATGAGCAGTTCTTC. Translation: CASTLGRTGSYNEQFF.

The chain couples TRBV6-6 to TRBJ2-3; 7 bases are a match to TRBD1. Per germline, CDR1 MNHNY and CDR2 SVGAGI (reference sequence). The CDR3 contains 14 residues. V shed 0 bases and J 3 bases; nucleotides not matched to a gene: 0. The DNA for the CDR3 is TGTGCCAGCAGTTACTCGACAGGGACAGATACGCAGTATTTT. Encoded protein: CASSYSTGTDTQYF.

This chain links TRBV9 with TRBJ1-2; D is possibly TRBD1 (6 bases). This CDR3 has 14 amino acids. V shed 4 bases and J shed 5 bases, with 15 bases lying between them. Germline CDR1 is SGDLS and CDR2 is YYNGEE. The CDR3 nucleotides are TGTGCCAGCAGCAACCCCGGGACAAATTATGGCTACACCTTC. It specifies CASSNPGTNYGYTF.

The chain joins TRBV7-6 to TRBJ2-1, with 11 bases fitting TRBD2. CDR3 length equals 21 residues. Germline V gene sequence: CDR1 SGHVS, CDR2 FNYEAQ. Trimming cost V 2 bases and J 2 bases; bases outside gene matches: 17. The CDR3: CASSLRWGDSGRANTYNEQFF. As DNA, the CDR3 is TGTGCCAGCAGCTTAAGATGGGGGGATAGCGGGAGGGCCAACACCTACAATGAGCAGTTCTTC.

The CDR3 loop is CASSLQGGSYSNQPQHF. As DNA, the CDR3 is TGTGCCAGCAGTTTGCAGGGGGGTTCATATAGCAATCAGCCCCAGCATTTT. The J gene is TRBJ1-5, the V gene TRBV27, with 7 bases identical to TRBD1. The CDR3 loop spans 17 amino acids. Per germline, CDR1 MNHEY and CDR2 SMNVEV (reference sequence). V lost 3 bases, J lost 0 bases, and 8 bases stayed unmatched.

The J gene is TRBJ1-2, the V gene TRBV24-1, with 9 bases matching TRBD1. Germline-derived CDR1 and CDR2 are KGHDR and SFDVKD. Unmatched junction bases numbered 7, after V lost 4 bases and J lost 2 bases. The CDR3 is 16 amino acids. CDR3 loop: CATSDSTGTGNYGYTF. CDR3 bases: TGTGCCACCAGTGACTCAACCGGGACAGGGAACTATGGCTACACCTTC.

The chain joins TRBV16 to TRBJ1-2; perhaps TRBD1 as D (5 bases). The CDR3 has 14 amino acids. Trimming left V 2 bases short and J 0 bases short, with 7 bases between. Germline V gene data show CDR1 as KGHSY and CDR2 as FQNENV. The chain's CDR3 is CASSQGQANYGYTF. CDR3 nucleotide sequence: TGTGCCAGCAGCCAAGGACAAGCTAACTATGGCTACACCTTC.

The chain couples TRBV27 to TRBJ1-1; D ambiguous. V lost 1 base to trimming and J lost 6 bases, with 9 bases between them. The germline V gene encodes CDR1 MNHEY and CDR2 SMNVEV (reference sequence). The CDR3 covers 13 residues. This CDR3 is CASSLYSPAEAFF. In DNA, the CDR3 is TGTGCCAGCAGTTTATACAGTCCGGCTGAAGCTTTCTTT.

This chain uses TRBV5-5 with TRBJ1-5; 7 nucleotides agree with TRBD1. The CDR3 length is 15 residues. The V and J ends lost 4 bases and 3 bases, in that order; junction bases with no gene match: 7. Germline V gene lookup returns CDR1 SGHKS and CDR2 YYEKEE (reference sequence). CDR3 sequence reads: CASSRGQNYNQPQHF. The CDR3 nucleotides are TGTGCCAGCAGCCGGGGACAGAACTACAATCAGCCCCAGCATTTT.

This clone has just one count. CDR3 loop: CASSRDRGTEAFF. CDR3 coding DNA: TGTGCCAGCAGTAGGGACAGGGGCACTGAAGCTTTCTTT. The gene calls are TRBV2 and TRBJ1-1; 10 nucleotides match TRBD1. With V trimmed by 5 bases and J by 4 bases, 1 base remained unmatched. This CDR3 spans 13 amino acids. CDR1 and CDR2 from the germline V gene are SNHLY and FYNNEI.

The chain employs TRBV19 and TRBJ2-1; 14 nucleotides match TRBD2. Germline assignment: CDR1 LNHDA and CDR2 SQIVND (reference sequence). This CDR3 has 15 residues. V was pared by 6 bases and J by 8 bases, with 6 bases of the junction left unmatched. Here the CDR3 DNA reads TGTGCCAGTAGAGTGGAGGGACTAGCGGGAGATGAGCAGTTCTTC. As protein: CASRVEGLAGDEQFF.

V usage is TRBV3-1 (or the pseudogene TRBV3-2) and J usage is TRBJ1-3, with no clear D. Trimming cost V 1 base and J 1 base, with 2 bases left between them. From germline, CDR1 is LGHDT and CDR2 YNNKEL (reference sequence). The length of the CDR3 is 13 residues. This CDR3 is CASSQVSGNTIYF. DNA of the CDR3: TGTGCCAGCAGCCAAGTATCTGGAAACACCATATATTTT.

CDR3 bases: TGTGCCAGCAGCCTAAAAGGGGGACGTCAAGAGACCCAGTACTTC. Encoded protein: CASSLKGGRQETQYF. The genes are TRBV14 and TRBJ2-5; D may be TRBD1 (6 bases). This CDR3 region has 15 residues. The V gene's germline CDR1 is SGHDN and CDR2 FVKESK. Trimming left V 4 bases short and J 2 bases short, with 14 bases between.

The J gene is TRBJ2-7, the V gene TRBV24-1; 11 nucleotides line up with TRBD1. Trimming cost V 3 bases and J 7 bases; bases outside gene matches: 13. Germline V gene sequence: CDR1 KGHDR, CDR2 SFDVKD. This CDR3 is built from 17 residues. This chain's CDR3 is CATSDPLRDRGVAEQYF. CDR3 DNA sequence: TGTGCCACCAGTGATCCCCTACGGGACAGGGGGGTTGCAGAGCAGTACTTC.

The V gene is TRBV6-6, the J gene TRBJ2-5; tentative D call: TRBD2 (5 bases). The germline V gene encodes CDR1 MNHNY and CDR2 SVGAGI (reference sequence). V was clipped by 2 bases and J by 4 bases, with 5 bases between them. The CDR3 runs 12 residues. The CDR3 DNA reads TGTGCCAGCAGTTACGGGAGAGAGACCCAGTACTTC. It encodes CASSYGRETQYF.

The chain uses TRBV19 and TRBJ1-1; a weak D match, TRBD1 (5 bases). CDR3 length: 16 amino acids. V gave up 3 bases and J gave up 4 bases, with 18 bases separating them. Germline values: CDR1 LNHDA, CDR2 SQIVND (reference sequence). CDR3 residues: CASSMGGAGLRTEAFF. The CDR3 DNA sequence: TGTGCCAGTAGTATGGGCGGGGCCGGTTTACGCACTGAAGCTTTCTTT.